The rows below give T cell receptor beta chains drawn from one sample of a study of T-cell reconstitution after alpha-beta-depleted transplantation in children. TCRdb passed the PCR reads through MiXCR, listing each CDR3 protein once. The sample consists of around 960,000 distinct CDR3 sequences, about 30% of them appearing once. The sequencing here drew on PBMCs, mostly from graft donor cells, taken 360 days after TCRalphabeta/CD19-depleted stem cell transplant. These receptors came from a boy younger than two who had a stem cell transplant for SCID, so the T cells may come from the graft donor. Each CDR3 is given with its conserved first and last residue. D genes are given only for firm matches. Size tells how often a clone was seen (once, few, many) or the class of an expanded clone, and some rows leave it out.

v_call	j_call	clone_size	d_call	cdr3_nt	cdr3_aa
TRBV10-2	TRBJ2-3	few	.	TGCGCCAGCAGTGATCTGAAGAGCACAGATACGCAGTATTTT	CASSDLKSTDTQYF
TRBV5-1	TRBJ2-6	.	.	TGCGCCACGCGAATTGGTTACGGCAACTCTGGGGCCAACGTCCTGACTTTC	CATRIGYGNSGANVLTF
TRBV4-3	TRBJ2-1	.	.	TGCGCCAGCAGCCAAGATTACCATGAGCAGTTCTTC	CASSQDYHEQFF
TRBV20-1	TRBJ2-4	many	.	TGCAGTGGAGCTACAGGAGGGAACATTCAGTACTTC	CSGATGGNIQYF
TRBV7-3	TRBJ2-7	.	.	TGTGCCAGCAGCTTAGGAGGGAAGTCCCACGAGCAGTACTTC	CASSLGGKSHEQYF
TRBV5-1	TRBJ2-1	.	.	TGCGCCAGCAGTCCAGGGGGGATCTCCTACAATGAGCAGTTCTTC	CASSPGGISYNEQFF
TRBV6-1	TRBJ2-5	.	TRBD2	TGTGCCAGCAGTGTCGGGGGCCTAGCGGGGGCCAAAGAGACCCAGTACTTC	CASSVGGLAGAKETQYF
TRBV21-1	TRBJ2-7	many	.	TGTGCCAGCAGCAAAGGGCCGTCTTGCGGAGGGCCTTGCGAGCAGTACTTC	CASSKGPSCGGPCEQYF
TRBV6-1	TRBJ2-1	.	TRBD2	TGTGCCAGCAGCTTGAGCGGGGGGGCGTTCGATGAGCAGTTCTTC	CASSLSGGAFDEQFF
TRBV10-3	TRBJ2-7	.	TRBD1	TGTGCCATCAGTGACGGGACAGCCTACGAGCAGTACTTC	CAISDGTAYEQYF
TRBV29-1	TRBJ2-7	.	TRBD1	TGCAGCGTCTGGACAGGGGATTACGAGCAGTACTTC	CSVWTGDYEQYF
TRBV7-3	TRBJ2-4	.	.	TGTGCCAGCAGCCCAGGAGGCAGGATTCAGTACTTC	CASSPGGRIQYF
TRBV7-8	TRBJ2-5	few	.	TGTGCCAGCAGCTTAGCATCAGGGCTTTACCAAGAGACCCAGTACTTC	CASSLASGLYQETQYF
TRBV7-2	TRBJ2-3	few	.	TGTGCCAGCAGCCCCCGCGGAGGGGGGTCAGATACGCAGTATTTT	CASSPRGGGSDTQYF
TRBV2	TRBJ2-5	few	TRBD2	TGTGCCAGCAGTAGGACTAGCCGAGAGACCCAGTACTTC	CASSRTSRETQYF
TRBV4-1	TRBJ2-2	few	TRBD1	TGCGCCAGCAGCCAACCTCCTTCCGGGACAGGGAACACCGGGGAGCTGTTTTTT	CASSQPPSGTGNTGELFF
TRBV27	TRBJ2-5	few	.	TGTGCCAGCAGTTTGGCAGGGATAGGGGAGACCCAGTACTTC	CASSLAGIGETQYF
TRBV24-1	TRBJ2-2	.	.	TGTGCCACCAGTGCGGGCAGAAACACCGGGGAGCTGTTTTTT	CATSAGRNTGELFF
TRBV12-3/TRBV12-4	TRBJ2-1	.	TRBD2	TGTGCCAGCAGTTTCAGATTAGCGGGAGTAAACAATGAGCAGTTCTTC	CASSFRLAGVNNEQFF
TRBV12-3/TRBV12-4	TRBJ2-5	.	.	TGTGCCAGCAGTTTCGGTAGGGGATTCCCAGGAGAGACCCAGTACTTC	CASSFGRGFPGETQYF
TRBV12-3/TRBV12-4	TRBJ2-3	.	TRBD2	TGTGCCAGCAGACGGGGGGGCTGGACAGATACGCAGTATTTT	CASRRGGWTDTQYF
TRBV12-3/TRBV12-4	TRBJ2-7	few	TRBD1	TGTGCCAGCAGTTTTTCGGGACAGGGATATTACGAGCAGTACTTC	CASSFSGQGYYEQYF
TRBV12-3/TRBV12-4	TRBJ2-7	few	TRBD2	TGTGCCAGCAGCCGGACTAGCGGGGGGAACGAGCAGTACTTC	CASSRTSGGNEQYF
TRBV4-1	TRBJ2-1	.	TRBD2	TGCGCCAGCAGCCACTTCCCCGGCGGGGGGGCCGGAGATGAGCAGTTCTTC	CASSHFPGGGAGDEQFF
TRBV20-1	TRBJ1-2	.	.	TGCAGTGCTAGAGAAGTCCGGGTCCGGAATAACTATGGCTACACCTTC	CSAREVRVRNNYGYTF
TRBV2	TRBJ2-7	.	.	TGTGCCAGCAGCACAGGGTTGCGCGAGCAGTACTTC	CASSTGLREQYF
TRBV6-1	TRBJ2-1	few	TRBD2	TGTGCCAGCAGGCTAGGACTAGTGGGGTACAATGAGCAGTTCTTC	CASRLGLVGYNEQFF
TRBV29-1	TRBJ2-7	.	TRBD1	TGCAGCGTCATCCGGGACAGAACCTACGAGCAGTACTTC	CSVIRDRTYEQYF
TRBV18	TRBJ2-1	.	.	TGTGCCAGCTCTCGACAGGAAAACTCCTACAATGAGCAGTTCTTC	CASSRQENSYNEQFF
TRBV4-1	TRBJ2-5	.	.	TGCGCCAGCAGCCGAATACCGCCGGCAGGAACGAAGGAGACCCAGTACTTC	CASSRIPPAGTKETQYF
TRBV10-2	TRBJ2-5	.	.	TGCGCCAGCAGTGGTCCGGCCGTTTCCCAAGAGACCCAGTACTTC	CASSGPAVSQETQYF
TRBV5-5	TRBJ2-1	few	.	TGTGCCAGCAGCCTGACACTTATGAGGGACCGCGATGAGCAGTTCTTC	CASSLTLMRDRDEQFF
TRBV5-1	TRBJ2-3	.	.	TGCGCCAGCAGCGACATATCCACAGATACGCAGTATTTT	CASSDISTDTQYF
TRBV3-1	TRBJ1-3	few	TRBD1	TGTGCCAGCAGCCGAAGGGGAGGGACAGACCTCTCTGGAAACACCATATATTTT	CASSRRGGTDLSGNTIYF
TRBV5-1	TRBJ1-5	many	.	TGCGCCAGCAGCTTGGGAGGGCGGGATCAGCCCCAGCATTTT	CASSLGGRDQPQHF
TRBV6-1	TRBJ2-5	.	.	TGTGCCAGCACCCCCGGGTGGAAGGGTGAGGAGACCCAGTACTTC	CASTPGWKGEETQYF
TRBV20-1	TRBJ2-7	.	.	TGCAGTGCTAGGTGGCTACCCTCCTACGAGCAGTACTTC	CSARWLPSYEQYF
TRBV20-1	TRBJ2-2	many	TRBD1	TGCAGTGCTAGGGAAACCGGGACAGGGAACACCGGGGAGCTGTTTTTT	CSARETGTGNTGELFF
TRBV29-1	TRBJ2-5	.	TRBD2	TGCAGCGTTAGACTAGCGGGGGTCCCGGGGGAGACCCAGTACTTC	CSVRLAGVPGETQYF
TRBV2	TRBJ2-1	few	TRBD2	TGTGCCAGCAATGCTCCGGGACCGGGACTAAATGAGCAGTTCTTC	CASNAPGPGLNEQFF
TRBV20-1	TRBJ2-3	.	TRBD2	TGCAGTGCCTCTTTCCCAGCGGGGGGGGCAGATACGCAGTATTTT	CSASFPAGGADTQYF